This T cell receptor (beta chain) is drawn from a study of early T cells in non-severe SARS-CoV-2 infection. Individual cDNA molecules received unique molecular identifiers. TCRdb passed the 5' RACE reads through MiXCR, listing each CDR3 protein once. The sample records under 35,000 distinct CDR3 sequences, under 7.5% being singletons. This clonotype has at least ten counts. Its antigen remains unidentified. Study-wide results and caveats: There was a bias toward anti-spike CD8 responses in VDJdb matching, which missed private and CD4 specificities.

The clonotype comes from an adult who was a healthcare worker with PCR-confirmed SARS-CoV-2 infection or an uninfected control (not recorded which). Material: whole blood.

This CDR3 reads CASTMGLHTEAFF. The CDR3 DNA sequence: TGTGCCAGCACCATGGGACTGCACACTGAAGCTTTCTTT. The chain employs TRBV28 and TRBJ1-1, with a tentative D call TRBD1 (5 bases). The V end was cut by 7 bases, the J end by 3 bases, with 12 bases between. Per germline, CDR1 MDHEN and CDR2 SYDVKM. CDR3 length: 13 amino acids.